A selection of T cell receptor beta chains follows, all from one sample in a study of T cell responses to AZD1222 COVID-19 vaccine. Produced via immunoSEQ multiplex PCR; TCRdb's table is partial and in-frame only. Of under 140,000 clones listed, around nine tenths are singletons. The sample consisted of peripheral blood, taken on day 0 of AZD1222 vaccination. These receptors all stem from an adult in good health. Both conserved end residues are part of each CDR3. A D gene is named only where the DNA matches it firmly. The size entry is marked missing in some rows and otherwise reads once, few, many or a size class.

abundance: once
v_gene: TRBV19
d_gene: NA
j_gene: TRBJ1-6
len: 15
CDR3nt: TGTGCCAGTAGCACCCTCCGCGCCTCCGATTCACCCCTCCACTTT
CDR3aa: CASSTLRASDSPLHF

abundance: NA
v_gene: TRBV27
d_gene: TRBD1
j_gene: TRBJ1-6
len: 17
CDR3nt: TGTGCCAGCAGTTCAAGTCCCGGGACAGGGGGCTTTTCACCCCTCCACTTT
CDR3aa: CASSSSPGTGGFSPLHF

abundance: NA
v_gene: TRBV28
d_gene: TRBD1
j_gene: TRBJ1-5
len: 18
CDR3nt: TGTGCCAGCAGTTTATACCCTAACCGGGACAGCTGGAAGAAACCCCAGCATTTT
CDR3aa: CASSLYPNRDSWKKPQHF

abundance: NA
v_gene: TRBV7-3
d_gene: NA
j_gene: TRBJ1-1
len: 16
CDR3nt: TGTGCCAGCAGCTTACGTGCGGCTCAAACTGGGACTGAAGCTTTCTTT
CDR3aa: CASSLRAAQTGTEAFF

abundance: NA
v_gene: TRBV6-6
d_gene: NA
j_gene: TRBJ2-2
len: 15
CDR3nt: TGTGCCAGCAGTTACTTTTCAGGGAACACCGGGGAGCTGTTTTTT
CDR3aa: CASSYFSGNTGELFF

abundance: NA
v_gene: TRBV11-2
d_gene: NA
j_gene: TRBJ1-1
len: 13
CDR3nt: TGTGCCAGCAGCTTGGTATCGAACACTGAAGCTTTCTTT
CDR3aa: CASSLVSNTEAFF

abundance: NA
v_gene: TRBV6-5
d_gene: TRBD1
j_gene: TRBJ1-5
len: 16
CDR3nt: TGTGCCAGCAGTTCTCACGGAAGGGGGCGAAGTCAGCCCCAGCATTTT
CDR3aa: CASSSHGRGRSQPQHF

abundance: NA
v_gene: TRBV28
d_gene: TRBD1
j_gene: TRBJ1-4
len: 15
CDR3nt: TGTGCCAGCAGGCTCACAGGGGACCTCAATGAAAAACTGTTTTTT
CDR3aa: CASRLTGDLNEKLFF

abundance: once
v_gene: TRBV9
d_gene: NA
j_gene: TRBJ1-6
len: 15
CDR3nt: TGTGCCAGCAGGCCCGAGTGGGGGGGAAATTCACCCCTCCACTTT
CDR3aa: CASRPEWGGNSPLHF

abundance: NA
v_gene: TRBV11-3
d_gene: NA
j_gene: TRBJ1-1
len: 13
CDR3nt: TGTGCCAGCAGCTTCCAGTCTTACACTGAAGCTTTCTTT
CDR3aa: CASSFQSYTEAFF

abundance: NA
v_gene: TRBV6-1
d_gene: NA
j_gene: TRBJ1-5
len: 13
CDR3nt: TGTGCCAGCAGTGACAGCGTCAATCAGCCCCAGCATTTT
CDR3aa: CASSDSVNQPQHF

abundance: NA
v_gene: TRBV6-1
d_gene: TRBD2
j_gene: TRBJ2-1
len: 17
CDR3nt: TGTGCCAGCAGTGATGGTAGCGGGAGGCCTTCCTACAATGAGCAGTTCTTC
CDR3aa: CASSDGSGRPSYNEQFF

abundance: NA
v_gene: TRBV28
d_gene: NA
j_gene: TRBJ1-1
len: 14
CDR3nt: TGTGCCAGCAGTTTGATACAGGAGAACACTGAAGCTTTCTTT
CDR3aa: CASSLIQENTEAFF

abundance: NA
v_gene: TRBV3-1/TRBV3-2
d_gene: NA
j_gene: TRBJ1-2
len: 18
CDR3nt: TGTGCCAGCAGCCAAGAGTCGGGCCGGCCGAGGCGGAACTATGGCTACACCTTC
CDR3aa: CASSQESGRPRRNYGYTF

abundance: few
v_gene: TRBV5-4
d_gene: NA
j_gene: TRBJ2-3
len: 14
CDR3nt: TGTGCCAGCAGTTTGGCCCTGGACCGAGGGACGCAGTATTTT
CDR3aa: CASSLALDRGTQYF

abundance: NA
v_gene: TRBV11-2
d_gene: NA
j_gene: TRBJ1-4
len: 17
CDR3nt: TGTGCCAGCAGCTTTAGGGGGAGACAGGCAACTAATGAAAAACTGTTTTTT
CDR3aa: CASSFRGRQATNEKLFF

abundance: few
v_gene: TRBV11-2
d_gene: NA
j_gene: TRBJ2-5
len: 15
CDR3nt: TGTGCCAGCAGCTTAAGCCAGAGCTATGCGGGGACCCAGTACTTC
CDR3aa: CASSLSQSYAGTQYF

abundance: NA
v_gene: TRBV19
d_gene: TRBD1
j_gene: TRBJ1-2
len: 15
CDR3nt: TGTGCCAGTACATTTCAGGGACAGGGGGACTATGGCTACACCTTC
CDR3aa: CASTFQGQGDYGYTF

abundance: NA
v_gene: TRBV18
d_gene: TRBD2
j_gene: TRBJ2-5
len: 20
CDR3nt: TGTGCCAGCTCACCACCCCGACTAGCGGGAGGTAGGCCCATCCAAGAGACCCAGTACTTC
CDR3aa: CASSPPRLAGGRPIQETQYF

abundance: once
v_gene: TRBV24-1
d_gene: NA
j_gene: TRBJ2-1
len: 14
CDR3nt: TGTGCCACCAGTGGGGGAAGGAGCTACAATGAGCAGTTCTTC
CDR3aa: CATSGGRSYNEQFF

abundance: once
v_gene: TRBV18
d_gene: NA
j_gene: TRBJ1-1
len: 14
CDR3nt: TGTGCCAGCTCACCACCCTGGGCAGGGGCTGAAGCTTTCTTT
CDR3aa: CASSPPWAGAEAFF

abundance: NA
v_gene: TRBV6-2/TRBV6-3
d_gene: TRBD1
j_gene: TRBJ1-2
len: 17
CDR3nt: TGTGCCAGCAGTTACGTGGCAGGGGGCCCTGCGAACTATGGCTACACCTTC
CDR3aa: CASSYVAGGPANYGYTF

abundance: NA
v_gene: TRBV5-1
d_gene: NA
j_gene: TRBJ2-7
len: 16
CDR3nt: TGCGCCAGCAGAGACGAAATAGGAACATCTCTTCCAAAGCAGTACTTC
CDR3aa: CASRDEIGTSLPKQYF

abundance: NA
v_gene: TRBV6-5
d_gene: NA
j_gene: TRBJ2-5
len: 12
CDR3nt: TGTGCTTCTCAGGGAGTCGGGGAGACCCAGTACTTC
CDR3aa: CASQGVGETQYF

abundance: NA
v_gene: TRBV28
d_gene: NA
j_gene: TRBJ2-2
len: 18
CDR3nt: TGTGCCAGCACTCCCGGTTGGGGGGCGGGGACGAACACCGGGGAGCTGTTTTTT
CDR3aa: CASTPGWGAGTNTGELFF

abundance: NA
v_gene: TRBV6-2/TRBV6-3
d_gene: NA
j_gene: TRBJ2-1
len: 14
CDR3nt: TGTGCCAGCAGTTACTCCGGGGGGCTCAATGAGCAGTTCTTC
CDR3aa: CASSYSGGLNEQFF

abundance: NA
v_gene: TRBV3-1/TRBV3-2
d_gene: NA
j_gene: TRBJ2-1
len: 12
CDR3nt: TGTGCCAGCAGCCAAGGTGGTTATGAGCAGTTCTTC
CDR3aa: CASSQGGYEQFF

abundance: NA
v_gene: TRBV7-2
d_gene: TRBD1
j_gene: TRBJ1-2
len: 15
CDR3nt: TGTGCCAGCAGCCCGGGACAGGGAATATATGGGGGCTACACCTTC
CDR3aa: CASSPGQGIYGGYTF

abundance: NA
v_gene: TRBV2
d_gene: TRBD1
j_gene: TRBJ2-1
len: 15
CDR3nt: TGTGCCAGCAGTTCCGAACGACAGGGGGGTAGTGAGCAGTTCTTC
CDR3aa: CASSSERQGGSEQFF

abundance: NA
v_gene: TRBV27
d_gene: NA
j_gene: TRBJ1-2
len: 14
CDR3nt: TGTGCCAGCAGTACAGGGTACAAGGACTATGGCTACACCTTC
CDR3aa: CASSTGYKDYGYTF

abundance: once
v_gene: TRBV7-2
d_gene: NA
j_gene: TRBJ1-5
len: 12
CDR3nt: TGTGCCAGCAGCTCCGGGTACCAGCCCCAGCATTTT
CDR3aa: CASSSGYQPQHF

abundance: NA
v_gene: TRBV18
d_gene: TRBD1
j_gene: TRBJ1-2
len: 14
CDR3nt: TGTGCCAGCTCACCTTCGACAGGGGAGCATGGCTACACCTTC
CDR3aa: CASSPSTGEHGYTF

abundance: NA
v_gene: TRBV21-1
d_gene: NA
j_gene: TRBJ1-3
len: 14
CDR3nt: TGTGCCAGCAGCAAAGCCCGCTCTGGAAACACCATATATTTT
CDR3aa: CASSKARSGNTIYF